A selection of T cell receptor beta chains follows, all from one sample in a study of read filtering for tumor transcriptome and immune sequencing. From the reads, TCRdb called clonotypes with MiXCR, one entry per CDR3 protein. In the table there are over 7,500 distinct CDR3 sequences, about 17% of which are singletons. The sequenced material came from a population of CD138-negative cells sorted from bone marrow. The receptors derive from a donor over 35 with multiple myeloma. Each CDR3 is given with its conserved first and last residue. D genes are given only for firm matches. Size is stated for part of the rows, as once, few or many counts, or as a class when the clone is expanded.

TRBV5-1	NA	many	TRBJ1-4	CASSPQGSTNEKLFF	TGCGCCAGCAGCCCACAGGGCTCAACTAATGAAAAACTGTTTTTT
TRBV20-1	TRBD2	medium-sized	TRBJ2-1	CSARGTSGTSSYNEQFF	TGCAGTGCTAGGGGGACTAGCGGGACAAGCTCCTACAATGAGCAGTTCTTC
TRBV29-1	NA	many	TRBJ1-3	CSARGNGNTIYF	TGCAGCGCCCGGGGAAATGGGAACACCATATATTTT
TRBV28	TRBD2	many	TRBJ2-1	CASSLETSGGPYNEQFF	TGTGCCAGCAGTTTAGAGACTAGCGGGGGCCCATACAATGAGCAGTTCTTC
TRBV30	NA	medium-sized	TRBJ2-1	CAWSVLNPNNEQFF	TGTGCCTGGAGTGTACTGAACCCAAACAATGAGCAGTTCTTC
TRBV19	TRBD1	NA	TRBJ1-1	CASRVDRGGNTEAFF	TGTGCCAGTAGGGTCGACAGGGGAGGGAACACTGAAGCTTTCTTT
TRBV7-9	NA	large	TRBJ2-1	CASSPLTAEGRSSYNEQFF	TGTGCCAGCAGCCCCCTCACGGCTGAGGGGAGGAGCTCCTACAATGAGCAGTTCTTC
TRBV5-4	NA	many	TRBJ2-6	CASSLGGPNSGANVLTF	TGTGCCAGCAGCTTGGGGGGTCCGAACTCTGGGGCCAACGTCCTGACTTTC
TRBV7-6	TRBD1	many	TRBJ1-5	CASSLAGGDNQPQHF	TGTGCCAGCAGCTTAGCAGGGGGCGATAATCAGCCCCAGCATTTT
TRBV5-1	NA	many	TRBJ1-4	CASSVGQPNEKLFF	TGCGCCAGCAGCGTTGGACAGCCTAATGAAAAACTGTTTTTT
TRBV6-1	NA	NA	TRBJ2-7	CAGSPRGEQYF	TGTGCCGGCAGTCCTAGGGGAGAGCAGTACTTC
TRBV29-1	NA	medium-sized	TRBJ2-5	CSVGAGLSQETQYF	TGCAGCGTTGGCGCGGGGCTCTCCCAAGAGACCCAGTACTTC
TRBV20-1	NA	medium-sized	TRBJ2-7	CSAREVGLAYEQYF	TGCAGTGCTAGAGAGGTAGGCCTTGCTTACGAGCAGTACTTC
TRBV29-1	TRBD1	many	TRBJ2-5	CSVEDPTGRWETQYF	TGCAGCGTTGAAGATCCGACAGGGCGGTGGGAGACCCAGTACTTC
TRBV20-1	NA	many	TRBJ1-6	CSARGLTGNSPLHF	TGCAGTGCTAGAGGGCTGACCGGAAATTCACCCCTCCACTTT
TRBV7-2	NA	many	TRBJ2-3	CASRPGRSTDTQYF	TGTGCCAGCAGACCGGGACGCTCCACAGATACGCAGTATTTT
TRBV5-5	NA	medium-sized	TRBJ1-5	CASKLGNSNQPQHF	TGTGCCAGCAAGCTTGGAAATAGCAATCAGCCCCAGCATTTT
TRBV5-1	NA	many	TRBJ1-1	CASSSLSGVNTEAFF	TGCGCCAGCAGCTCATTATCCGGAGTTAACACTGAAGCTTTCTTT
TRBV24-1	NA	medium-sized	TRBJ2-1	CATSDRTPTGDEQFF	TGTGCCACCAGTGATCGGACACCCACTGGGGATGAGCAGTTCTTC
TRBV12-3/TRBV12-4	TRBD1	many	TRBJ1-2	CASSAGGGYGYTF	TGTGCCAGCAGTGCAGGGGGCGGCTATGGCTACACCTTC
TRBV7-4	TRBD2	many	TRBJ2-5	CASSLVPAQSGRAEGETQYF	TGTGCCAGCAGCTTAGTTCCCGCACAGAGCGGGAGGGCCGAGGGAGAGACCCAGTACTTC
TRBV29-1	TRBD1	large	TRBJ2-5	CSVEEWTGLQETQYF	TGCAGCGTTGAAGAATGGACAGGACTCCAAGAGACCCAGTACTTC
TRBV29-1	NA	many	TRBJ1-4	CSVGRPNEKLFF	TGCAGCGTTGGCAGGCCGAATGAAAAACTGTTTTTT
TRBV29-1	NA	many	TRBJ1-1	CSVDKGLGEAFF	TGCAGCGTTGACAAGGGACTGGGTGAAGCTTTCTTT
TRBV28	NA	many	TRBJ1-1	CASIRGGAGNTEAFF	TGTGCCAGCATCCGCGGGGGGGCGGGGAACACTGAAGCTTTCTTT
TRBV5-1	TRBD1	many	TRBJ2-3	CASSLLGQGSDTQYF	TGCGCCAGCAGCTTGTTGGGACAGGGGTCAGATACGCAGTATTTT
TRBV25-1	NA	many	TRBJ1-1	CASSEGVRPPPEAFF	TGTGCCAGCAGTGAGGGGGTTAGGCCCCCCCCTGAAGCTTTCTTT
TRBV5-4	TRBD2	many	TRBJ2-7	CASSLGTSGSPYEQYF	TGTGCCAGCAGCCTCGGGACTAGCGGGAGCCCCTACGAGCAGTACTTC
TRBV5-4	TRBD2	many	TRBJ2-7	CASSFEAGYEQYF	TGTGCCAGCAGCTTTGAAGCGGGATACGAGCAGTACTTC
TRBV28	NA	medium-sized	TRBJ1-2	CASSPRVNYGYTF	TGTGCCAGCAGTCCTAGGGTTAACTATGGCTACACCTTC
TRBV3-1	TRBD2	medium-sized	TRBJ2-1	CASSQETSGFYNEQFF	TGTGCCAGCAGCCAAGAGACTAGCGGTTTCTACAATGAGCAGTTCTTC
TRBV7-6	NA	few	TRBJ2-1	CASSLMAKEYNEQFF	TGTGCCAGCAGCTTAATGGCCAAGGAGTACAATGAGCAGTTCTTC
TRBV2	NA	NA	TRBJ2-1	CASHYGRGVYNEQFF	TGTGCGAGCCACTACGGGAGAGGGGTCTACAATGAGCAGTTCTTC
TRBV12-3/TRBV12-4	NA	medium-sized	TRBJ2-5	CASSADPGETQYF	TGTGCCAGCAGCGCCGACCCCGGGGAGACCCAGTACTTC
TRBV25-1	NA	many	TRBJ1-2	CASSEGFGYTF	TGTGCCAGCAGTGAGGGGTTCGGCTACACCTTC
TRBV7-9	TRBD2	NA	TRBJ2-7	CASSLERGAYEQYF	TGTGCCAGCAGCCTAGAGCGGGGAGCCTACGAGCAGTACTTC
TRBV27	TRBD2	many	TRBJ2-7	CASSLSVGGGLEQYF	TGTGCCAGCAGTTTATCGGTCGGGGGGGGTCTCGAGCAGTACTTC
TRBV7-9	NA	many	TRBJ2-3	CASSLREGVDTQYF	TGTGCCAGCAGCCTCCGAGAAGGGGTAGATACGCAGTATTTT
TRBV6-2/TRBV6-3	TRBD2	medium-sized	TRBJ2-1	CASSNGGGTYNEQFF	TGTGCCAGCAGTAACGGGGGGGGAACCTACAATGAGCAGTTCTTC
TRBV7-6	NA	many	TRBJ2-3	CASSRPDTDTQYF	TGTGCCAGCAGCCGTCCGGACACAGATACGCAGTATTTT
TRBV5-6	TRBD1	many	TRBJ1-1	CASSLAGGGEAFF	TGTGCCAGCAGCTTGGCAGGGGGCGGTGAAGCTTTCTTT